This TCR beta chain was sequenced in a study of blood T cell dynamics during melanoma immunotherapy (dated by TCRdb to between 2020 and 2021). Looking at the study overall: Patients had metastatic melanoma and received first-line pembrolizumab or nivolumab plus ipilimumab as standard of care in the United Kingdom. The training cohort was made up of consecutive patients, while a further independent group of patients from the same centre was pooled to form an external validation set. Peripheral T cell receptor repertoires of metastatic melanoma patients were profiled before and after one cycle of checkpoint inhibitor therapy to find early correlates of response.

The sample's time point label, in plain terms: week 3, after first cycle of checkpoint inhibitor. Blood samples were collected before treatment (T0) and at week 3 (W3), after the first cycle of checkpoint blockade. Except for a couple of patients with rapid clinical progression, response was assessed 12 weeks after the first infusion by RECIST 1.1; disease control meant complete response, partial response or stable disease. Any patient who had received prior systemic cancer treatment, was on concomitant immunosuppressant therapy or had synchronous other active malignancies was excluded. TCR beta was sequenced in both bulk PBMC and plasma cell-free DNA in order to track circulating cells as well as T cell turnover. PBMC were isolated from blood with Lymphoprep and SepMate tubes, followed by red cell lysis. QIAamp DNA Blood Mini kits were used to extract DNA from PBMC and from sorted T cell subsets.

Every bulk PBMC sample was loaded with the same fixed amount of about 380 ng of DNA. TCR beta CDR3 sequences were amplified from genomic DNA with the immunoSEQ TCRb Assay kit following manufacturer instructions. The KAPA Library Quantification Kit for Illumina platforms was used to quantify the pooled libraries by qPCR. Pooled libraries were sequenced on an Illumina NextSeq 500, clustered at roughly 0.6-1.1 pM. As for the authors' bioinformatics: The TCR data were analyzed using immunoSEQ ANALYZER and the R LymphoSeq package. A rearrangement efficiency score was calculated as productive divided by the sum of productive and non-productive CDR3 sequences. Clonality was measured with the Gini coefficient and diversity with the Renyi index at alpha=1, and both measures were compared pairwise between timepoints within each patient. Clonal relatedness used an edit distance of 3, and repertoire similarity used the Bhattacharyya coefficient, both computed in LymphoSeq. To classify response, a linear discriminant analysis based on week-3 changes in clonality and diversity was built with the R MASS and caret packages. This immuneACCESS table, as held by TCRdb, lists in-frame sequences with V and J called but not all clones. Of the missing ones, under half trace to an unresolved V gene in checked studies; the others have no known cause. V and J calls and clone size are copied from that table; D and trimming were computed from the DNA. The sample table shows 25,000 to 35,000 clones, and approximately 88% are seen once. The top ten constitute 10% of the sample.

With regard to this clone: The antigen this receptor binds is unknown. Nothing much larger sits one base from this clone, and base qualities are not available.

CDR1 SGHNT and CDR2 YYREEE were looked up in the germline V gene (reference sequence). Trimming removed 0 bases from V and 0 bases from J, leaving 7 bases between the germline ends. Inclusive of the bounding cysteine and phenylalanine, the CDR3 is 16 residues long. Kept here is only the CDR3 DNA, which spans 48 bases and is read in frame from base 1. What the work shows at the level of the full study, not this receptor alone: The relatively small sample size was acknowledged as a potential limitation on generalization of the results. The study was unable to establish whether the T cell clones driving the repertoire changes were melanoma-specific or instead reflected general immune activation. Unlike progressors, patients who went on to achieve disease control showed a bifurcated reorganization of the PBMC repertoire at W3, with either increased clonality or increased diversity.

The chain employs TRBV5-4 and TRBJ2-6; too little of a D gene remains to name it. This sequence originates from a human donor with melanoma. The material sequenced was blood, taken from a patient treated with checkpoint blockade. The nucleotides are TGTGCCAGCAGCTTGGCCGCAGGCTCTGGGGCCAACGTCCTGACTTTC. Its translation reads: CASSLAAGSGANVLTF.